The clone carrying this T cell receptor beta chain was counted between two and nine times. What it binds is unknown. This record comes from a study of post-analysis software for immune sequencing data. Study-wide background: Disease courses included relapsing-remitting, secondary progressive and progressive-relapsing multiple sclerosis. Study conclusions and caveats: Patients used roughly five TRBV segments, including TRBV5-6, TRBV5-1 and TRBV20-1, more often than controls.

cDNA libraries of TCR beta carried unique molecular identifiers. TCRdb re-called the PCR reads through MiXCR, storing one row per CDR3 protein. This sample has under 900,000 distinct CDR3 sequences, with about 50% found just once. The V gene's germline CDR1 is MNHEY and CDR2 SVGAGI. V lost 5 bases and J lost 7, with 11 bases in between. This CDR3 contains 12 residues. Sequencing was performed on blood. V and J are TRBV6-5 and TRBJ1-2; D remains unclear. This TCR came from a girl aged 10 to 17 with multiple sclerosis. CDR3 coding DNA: TGTGCCAGCAGTACGATACTTGGTGGCTACACCTTC. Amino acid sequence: CASSTILGGYTF.